The rows below give T cell receptor beta chains drawn from one sample of a study of human T cells and chemical hapten exposure. One entry per CDR3 protein results from TCRdb running MiXCR on the RACE reads. The sample yields around 130,000 distinct CDR3 sequences, 10% to 15% seen once. This specimen consisted of whole blood, obtained in connection with sensitization to the hapten diphenylcyclopropenone (DPC). These receptors all stem from a woman between 50 and 59 years old with alopecia areata. Some clones in this sample may be carry-over from other donors' samples. CDR3s leave out the opening cysteine and the closing phenylalanine or tryptophan.

>TRBJ2-1|TRBV6-2/TRBV6-3
ASSSFTSLVNEQF
>TRBJ2-5|TRBV27
ASSTLGQGKGTQY
>TRBJ1-1|TRBV5-1
ASSLAGGRTEAF
>TRBJ1-1|TRBV28
ASSFGTGDGTEAF
>TRBJ1-6|TRBV28
ASSLDRVRSPLH
>TRBJ2-1|TRBV9
ASSPLGAGGGNEQF
>TRBJ1-1|TRBV29-1
SAVLRGGNTEAF
>TRBJ1-5|TRBV20-1
SGGQGNQPQH
>TRBJ1-5|TRBV24-1
ATSEHGSNQPQH
>TRBJ1-1|TRBV9
ASSLSGAEAF
>TRBJ2-1|TRBV6-5
ASSYSPGLLAYNEQF
>TRBJ2-1|TRBV18
ASSPDRGRDSPHYNEQF
>TRBJ1-4|TRBV3-1
ASSLRQGEVEKLF
>TRBJ2-1|TRBV2
ASSDPTHGYNEQF
>TRBJ2-1|TRBV5-6
ASSLFRGQIDPYTANEQF
>TRBJ2-1|TRBV29-1
SVAQGAAEQF
>TRBJ2-3|TRBV24-1
ATSERTGVTDTQY
>TRBJ2-4|TRBV7-7
ASSHRALAKNIQY
>TRBJ2-5|TRBV15
ATSRDFGLVAETQY
>TRBJ1-2|TRBV29-1
SVEAGDGYT
>TRBJ2-3|TRBV20-1
SALHTFSTDTQY
>TRBJ2-1|TRBV19
ASSIQARSYNEQF